Listed below are T cell receptor beta chains from one sample, sequenced in a study of blood T cell repertoires in COVID-19. TCRdb's table, derived via immunoSEQ multiplex PCR, lists solely in-frame clones and lacks some. The sample lists about 120,000 clones, roughly 84% seen once, with over 3% in the top ten. The sequencing input was PBMCs or T cells enriched from blood (not recorded which). All receptors come from a woman under 40 who had recovered from COVID-19. Both conserved end residues are trimmed from each CDR3. The order of the fields is clone size, D gene, V gene, CDR3 protein. The D gene is left open where the match is weak. Clone size is given for some rows only: seen once, a few or many times, or a class if the clone is expanded.

size: .; D: TRBD1; V: TRBV10-1; CDR3: ASSELPGQGPTEAF
size: .; D: TRBD2; V: TRBV3-1/TRBV3-2; CDR3: ASSRNRAGRTDTQY
size: .; D: .; V: TRBV5-1; CDR3: ASSLVFGRGEQY
size: .; D: .; V: TRBV28; CDR3: ASTREGQPQH
size: .; D: TRBD1; V: TRBV2; CDR3: AGTGGRDEQY
size: .; D: .; V: TRBV7-9; CDR3: ASSLRGGRLTDTQY
size: .; D: .; V: TRBV6-5; CDR3: CTGRPGNTIY
size: .; D: TRBD1; V: TRBV27; CDR3: ASSLGTGGSRQY
size: .; D: TRBD2; V: TRBV18; CDR3: ASSPPSSGTFTDTQY
size: few; D: .; V: TRBV6-5; CDR3: ASSYAFGTEAF
size: .; D: .; V: TRBV28; CDR3: ASSPAERYNSPLH
size: .; D: .; V: TRBV2; CDR3: ASSEGPYEQY
size: .; D: .; V: TRBV29-1; CDR3: SVVLGGGGDEQF
size: few; D: .; V: TRBV4-1; CDR3: ASSQDKRGPNEKLF